Following are 22 T cell receptor beta chains from one sample sequenced in a study of T-cell memory formation after mild COVID-19. MiXCR was run by TCRdb on the 5' RACE reads, yielding one entry per CDR3 protein. The repertoire holds over 120,000 distinct CDR3 sequences, with around 25% as singletons. The sequenced material came from PBMCs or a T cell subset sorted from them (not recorded which). Source of these receptors: an adult woman who had mild COVID-19 (a few samples of this study predate the infection). Cell type and time point are not known.

The CDR3 nucleotides read TGTGCCAGCAGTGACGGGGGACAGAACTATGGCTACACCTTC. Amino acid sequence: CASSDGGQNYGYTF. This chain uses TRBV2 with TRBJ1-2; 7 bases match TRBD1. CDR3 size: 14 residues. The V and J ends lost 3 bases and 2 bases, in that order; junction bases with no gene match: 3. The germline V gene has CDR1 SNHLY and CDR2 FYNNEI.

This clonotype has just a few counts. V is TRBV9 and J is TRBJ2-3; no clear D gene. CDR1 SGDLS and CDR2 YYNGEE come from the germline V gene. V dropped 2 bases and J dropped 0 bases, with 7 bases sitting between them. The CDR3 runs 14 residues. This CDR3 is CASSVSGSTDTQYF. In DNA, the CDR3 is TGTGCCAGCAGCGTGTCTGGGAGCACAGATACGCAGTATTTT.

V usage is TRBV7-9 and J usage is TRBJ2-7; 7 bases match TRBD1. J lost 1 base, V lost 6 bases, and 3 bases had no gene match. Germline V CDR1 and CDR2: SEHNR, FQNEAQ (reference sequence). The CDR3 length is 13 residues. CDR3 coding DNA: TGTGCCAGCAGAGACAGGGAGTCCTACGAGCAGTACTTC. This gives the protein CASRDRESYEQYF. Complete variable domain (other parts from reference TRBV7-9 and TRBJ2-7): DTGVSQNPRHKITKRGQNVTFRCDPISEHNRLYWYRQTLGQGPEFLTYFQNEAQLEKSRLLSDRFSAERPKGSFSTLEIQRTEQGDSAMYLCASRDRESYEQYFGPGTRLTVT.

The rearrangement uses TRBV7-6 and TRBJ2-7, with D perhaps matching TRBD1 or TRBD2 (6 bases each). Germline V gene lookup returns CDR1 SGHVS and CDR2 FNYEAQ. The CDR3 has 16 amino acids. Trimming took off 1 base at V and 2 bases at J, with 15 bases between the two ends. Here the CDR3 DNA reads TGTGCCAGCAGCTTAGGTTGGGGGGCTAGTACCTACGAGCAGTACTTC. This translates into CASSLGWGASTYEQYF.

This clonotype came up a few times. The chain is built from TRBV5-1 and TRBJ1-5; D remains unclear. The V end was cut by 0 bases, the J end by 0 bases, with 7 bases between. The CDR3 extends over 15 amino acids. Germline assignment: CDR1 SGHRS and CDR2 YFSETQ. The DNA of the CDR3 is TGCGCCAGCAGCTTGGTGGGTGATAGCAATCAGCCCCAGCATTTT. This sequence encodes CASSLVGDSNQPQHF.

This clonotype has only a few counts. V gene TRBV5-1 combines with J gene TRBJ2-7; no clear D gene. Germline CDR1 reads SGHRS; CDR2 reads YFSETQ. The CDR3 totals 10 residues. V was cut by 0 bases and J by 12 bases, with 7 bases left in between. In nucleotides, the CDR3 is TGCGCCAGCAGCTTGGGGTCCGGGTACTTC. Amino acids: CASSLGSGYF.

CDR3 amino acids: CASSVAGALLYEQYF. CDR3 DNA: TGTGCCAGCAGCGTAGCTGGGGCCCTCCTATACGAGCAGTACTTC. The chain joins TRBV9 to TRBJ2-7; a possible D gene is TRBD1 (5 bases). Trimming cost V 0 bases and J 4 bases, with 14 bases left between them. The CDR3 has 15 amino acids. Germline CDR1 SGDLS, CDR2 YYNGEE.

The chain joins TRBV7-7 to TRBJ1-4, with a tentative D call TRBD1 (6 bases). CDR3 size: 15 residues. V was clipped by 5 bases and J by 7 bases, with 17 bases between them. Germline V CDR1 and CDR2: SSHAT, FNYEAQ (reference sequence). For the CDR3, the DNA is TGTGCCAGCAGCCTTTCTGATGGACAGTTTGAAAAACTGTTTTTT. Amino acids: CASSLSDGQFEKLFF.

The V call is TRBV27, the J call TRBJ1-5, with D maybe TRBD1 (6 bases). The CDR3 runs to 15 residues. The germline CDR1 and CDR2 sequences are MNHEY and SMNVEV (reference sequence). Trimming pared 1 base from V and 3 bases from J, leaving 10 bases between. The chain's CDR3 is CASSLWSGANQPQHF. The DNA of the CDR3 is TGTGCCAGCAGTTTATGGTCAGGGGCCAATCAGCCCCAGCATTTT.

The rearrangement joins TRBV11-2 to TRBJ2-7; D ambiguous. The CDR3 is 12 residues long. In germline, CDR1 is SGHAT, CDR2 FQNNGV. V was shortened by 5 bases and J by 5 bases, with 10 bases between the two germline ends. In DNA form, the CDR3 reads TGTGCCAGCAGCCCCGCCTGGGACGAGCAGTACTTC. This sequence encodes CASSPAWDEQYF.

The rearrangement joins TRBV6-2 or TRBV6-3 to TRBJ2-7; no clear D gene. The V gene lost 6 bases and the J gene lost 1 base, with 19 bases spanning the gap. The CDR3 is 16 amino acids. Germline V CDR1 and CDR2: MNHEY, SVGEGT. CDR3 sequence (DNA): TGTGCCAGCAGGACACCGGCCTTCCACACATCCTACGAGCAGTACTTC. Translated, it gives CASRTPAFHTSYEQYF.

The rearrangement joins TRBV6-6 to TRBJ1-1; D unresolved. CDR1 MNHNY and CDR2 SVGAGI come from the germline V gene (reference sequence). The V end lost 2 bases, the J end lost 1 base, and 14 bases lay between the germline ends. The CDR3 is 16 residues long. CDR3 sequence (DNA): TGTGCCAGCAGTTACGGGAACACTCGGGAGAACACTGAAGCTTTCTTT. Its translation: CASSYGNTRENTEAFF.

This clonotype showed up just a few times. The genes are TRBV6-2 or TRBV6-3 and TRBJ1-1, with D possibly being TRBD1 (6 bases). Germline CDR1 and CDR2: MNHEY and SVGEGT. The CDR3 runs to 16 residues. The ends were cut back, 6 bases at V and 1 base at J, with 18 bases in the middle. CDR3 DNA: TGTGCCAGCAGACCTCCGGGACATTGGGAGAACACTGAAGCTTTCTTT. Residues: CASRPPGHWENTEAFF.

This clonotype occurred a few times. The rearrangement joins TRBV6-5 to TRBJ2-5; 8 nucleotides agree with TRBD1. The V gene's germline CDR1 is MNHEY and CDR2 SVGAGI. V lost 5 bases, J lost 4 bases, and 9 bases stayed unmatched. CDR3 length: 15 amino acids. DNA for the CDR3: TGTGCCAGCAGTCCCCAATCAGGGGGCAGAGAGACCCAGTACTTC. Amino acid sequence: CASSPQSGGRETQYF.

The chain employs TRBV6-5 and TRBJ2-1; 8 bases map to TRBD1. CDR1 and CDR2 (germline): MNHEY, SVGAGI. V was pared by 4 bases and J by 9 bases, with 8 bases of the junction left unmatched. This CDR3 has 14 amino acids. The CDR3 region is CASSSGTGRGEQFF. The CDR3 DNA reads as TGTGCCAGCAGTTCCGGGACAGGAAGAGGTGAGCAGTTCTTC.

V is TRBV6-6 and J is TRBJ1-1; weak D call: TRBD1 (5 bases). Deletions cut 7 bases from V and 1 base from J, with 16 bases between. Germline V gene data show CDR1 as MNHNY and CDR2 as SVGAGI (reference sequence). The CDR3 runs to 15 residues. CDR3: CASKLSDRTNTEAFF. In DNA, the CDR3 is TGTGCCAGCAAACTTTCCGACAGAACGAACACTGAAGCTTTCTTT.

The rearrangement joins TRBV11-3 to TRBJ2-1; 9 nucleotides match TRBD2. The CDR3 sequence is 15 residues long. Trimming removed 2 bases from V and 8 bases from J; junction bases left unmatched: 7. CDR1 and CDR2 (germline): SGHNT, YENEEA. CDR3 protein: CASSLRREGGDEQFF. CDR3 nucleotide sequence: TGTGCCAGCAGCTTAAGGCGGGAGGGCGGGGATGAGCAGTTCTTC. Using reference TRBV11-3 and TRBJ2-1 for the parts outside the CDR3, the full variable domain is EAGVVQSPRYKIIEKKQPVAFWCNPISGHNTLYWYLQNLGQGPELLIRYENEEAVDDSQLPKDRFSAERLKGVDSTLKIQPAELGDSAVYLCASSLRREGGDEQFFGPGTRLTVL.

This clonotype showed up many times. The chain is built from TRBV20-1 and TRBJ2-7, with 7 positions matching TRBD2. CDR3 length: 14 residues. Looked up from germline, CDR1 is DFQATT and CDR2 is SNEGSKA (reference sequence). Trimming took 0 bases from V and 2 from J; bases not matched to a gene: 4. The CDR3 reads CSAREGGDTYEQYF. The CDR3 nucleotides are TGCAGTGCTAGAGAGGGGGGGGATACCTACGAGCAGTACTTC.

The chain uses TRBV4-3 and TRBJ2-1; 8 nucleotides line up with TRBD2. Looked up from germline, CDR1 is LGHNA and CDR2 is YSLEER. The V segment lost 1 base and the J segment 8 bases; nucleotides outside the gene matches: 7. The CDR3 contains 15 residues. The CDR3 spells CASSQVNGRVDEQFF. CDR3 bases: TGCGCCAGCAGCCAAGTGAACGGGAGGGTCGATGAGCAGTTCTTC.

This clonotype was observed a single time. This sequence joins TRBV11-2 and TRBJ2-7; D is tentatively TRBD1 or TRBD2 (5 bases each). CDR3 size: 15 residues. CDR1 and CDR2 (germline): SGHAT, FQNNGV. V was trimmed by 3 bases and J by 0 bases, leaving 12 bases between them. As DNA, the CDR3 is TGTGCCAGCAGCTTTGGGGCAGGGAGCTCCTACGAGCAGTACTTC. Protein product: CASSFGAGSSYEQYF.

Only a few counts were recorded for this clonotype. The chain links TRBV12-3 or TRBV12-4 to TRBJ2-7; TRBD2 matches 12 bases. With 4 bases clipped from V and 3 bases from J, the junction kept 1 base outside the gene matches. The CDR3 runs to 14 residues. CDR3 sequence (DNA): TGTGCCAGCAGTTCGGGACTAGCGGGCTACGAGCAGTACTTC. Its protein is CASSSGLAGYEQYF.

This clonotype showed up just a few times. This rearrangement joins TRBV4-1 to TRBJ2-3; the D gene could be TRBD1 or TRBD2 (6 bases each). CDR3 size: 13 residues. Germline V lookup: CDR1 MGHRA, CDR2 YSYEKL. With 4 bases removed from V and 2 bases from J, the gap between germline ends came to 7 bases. The CDR3, as DNA: TGCGCCAGCAGCCGGGGGGCCACAGATACGCAGTATTTT. Amino acids: CASSRGATDTQYF.